This passage covers 28 T cell receptor beta chains from one sample sequenced in a study of shared clonotypes between healthy human individuals. Produced via immunoSEQ multiplex PCR; TCRdb's table is partial and in-frame only. The sample shows some 2.3 million clones, 93% of them seen only once. What was sequenced was naive CD4+ T cells from PBMCs. Subset meaning: CD45RA+ positively selected. Receptors were obtained from a man younger than 30 in good health. Some clones in this sample may be carry-over from other donors' samples.

The J gene is TRBJ2-7, the V gene TRBV27; 12 nucleotides match TRBD2. Per the germline V gene, CDR1 is MNHEY and CDR2 is SMNVEV (reference sequence). This CDR3 comprises 16 residues. V dropped 3 bases and J dropped 3; count of bases not matched to a gene: 6. This chain's CDR3 is CASSLRLAGAIYEQYF. DNA of the CDR3: TGTGCCAGCAGTTTGAGACTAGCGGGAGCAATCTACGAGCAGTACTTC.

V and J are TRBV2 and TRBJ2-2, with TRBD2 matching 10 bases. The CDR3 totals 15 residues. V lost 2 bases and J lost 8; bases outside the gene matches: 5. Germline CDR1 reads SNHLY; CDR2 reads FYNNEI. DNA of the CDR3: TGTGCCAGCAGTGAATCTAGCGGGAGCTCGGGGGAGCTGTTTTTT. Its protein is CASSESSGSSGELFF.

This clone was recorded once. The chain carries TRBV28 and TRBJ1-5, with D unresolved. Germline V gene sequence: CDR1 MDHEN, CDR2 SYDVKM. The CDR3 covers 16 residues. Deletions cut 6 bases from V and 7 bases from J, with 22 bases between. The CDR3 protein is CASSSRRIGQEQPQHF. The CDR3 DNA follows: TGTGCCAGCAGCTCCCGAAGGATAGGGCAAGAACAGCCCCAGCATTTT.

The rearrangement joins TRBV7-9 to TRBJ2-7; TRBD1 aligns across 9 bases. Germline trimming cut 6 bases from V and 3 bases from J; bases unmatched to any gene: 3. The germline V gene encodes CDR1 SEHNR and CDR2 FQNEAQ (reference sequence). The CDR3 covers 13 residues. The CDR3 DNA sequence: TGTGCCAGCAGTACAGGGGGCGGCTACGAGCAGTACTTC. Translation gives CASSTGGGYEQYF.

This clone was observed once. In the same sample, other DNA sequences code for this CDR3. The chain uses TRBV18 and TRBJ2-3, with D uncertain. Germline lookup yields CDR1 KGHSH and CDR2 LQKENI. This CDR3 has 14 amino acids. V was clipped by 2 bases and J by 0 bases, with 6 bases between them. The DNA of the CDR3 is TGTGCCAGCTCACCAACCAGTAGCACAGATACGCAGTATTTT. It specifies CASSPTSSTDTQYF.

V usage is TRBV2 and J usage is TRBJ2-7, with D uncertain. This CDR3 is built from 14 residues. V was trimmed by 4 bases and J by 6 bases, leaving 16 bases between them. Germline V gene data show CDR1 as SNHLY and CDR2 as FYNNEI. In nucleotides, the CDR3 is TGTGCCAGCAGTGCGTCTGGGGTAGAGCTCGAGCAGTACTTC. It specifies CASSASGVELEQYF. Full variable domain (outside the CDR3, taken from reference TRBV2 and TRBJ2-7): EPEVTQTPSHQVTQMGQEVILRCVPISNHLYFYWYRQILGQKVEFLVSFYNNEISEKSEIFDDQFSVERPDGSNFTLKIRSTKLEDSAMYFCASSASGVELEQYFGPGTRLTVT.

The chain has TRBV30 and TRBJ1-1; tentative D call: TRBD1 (5 bases). This CDR3 comprises 14 residues. Germline CDR1 reads GTSNPN; CDR2 reads SVGIG (reference sequence). V dropped 0 bases and J dropped 2 bases, with 10 bases sitting between them. This CDR3 reads CAWSVPGGNTEAFF. In DNA, the CDR3 is TGTGCCTGGAGTGTACCGGGGGGTAACACTGAAGCTTTCTTT.

This sequence joins TRBV28 and TRBJ1-3; D not resolved. This CDR3 contains 14 residues. CDR1 is MDHEN, CDR2 SYDVKM, per germline. Trimming stripped 3 bases from V and 0 bases from J, with 6 bases between. CDR3 sequence: CASSLPYSGNTIYF. Here the CDR3 DNA reads TGTGCCAGCAGTTTGCCGTACTCTGGAAACACCATATATTTT.

The rearrangement links TRBV5-6 to TRBJ2-4; 8 bases map to TRBD1. After removal of 4 bases from V and 6 bases from J, the junction contained 6 bases not matched to a gene. The length of the CDR3 is 14 residues. The germline V gene encodes CDR1 SGHDT and CDR2 YYEEEE. CDR3 amino acids: CASSPMTGANIQYF. As DNA, the CDR3 is TGTGCCAGCAGCCCAATGACAGGGGCAAACATTCAGTACTTC.

This rearrangement joins TRBV4-3 to TRBJ2-7; TRBD1 matches at 11 bases. CDR1 LGHNA and CDR2 YSLEER come from the germline V gene. The CDR3 runs 15 residues. V lost 2 bases, J lost 7 bases, and 7 bases stayed unmatched. CDR3 sequence (DNA): TGCGCCAGCAGCCAACACGGACAGGGGGCTCTAGAGCAGTACTTC. Translating gives CASSQHGQGALEQYF.

The rearrangement joins TRBV6-6 to TRBJ2-2; D call uncertain. This CDR3 is 11 amino acids long. V lost 8 bases, J lost 7 bases, and 8 bases lay in between. Germline CDR1 and CDR2: MNHNY and SVGAGI (reference sequence). This CDR3 reads CASRDVGELFF. As DNA, the CDR3 is TGTGCCAGCCGAGACGTCGGGGAGCTGTTTTTT.

The chain combines TRBV28 with TRBJ1-5, with TRBD1 matching over 9 bases. CDR3 size: 18 residues. V lost 7 bases, J lost 0 bases, and 13 bases stayed unmatched. Germline CDR1 and CDR2: MDHEN and SYDVKM. Here the CDR3 reads CASTSRDRVSYSNQPQHF. For the CDR3, the DNA is TGTGCCAGCACTTCCCGGGACAGGGTCTCATATAGCAATCAGCCCCAGCATTTT.

This clone was seen once. The identical CDR3 is also encoded by other nucleotide sequences in the sample. V usage is TRBV2 and J usage is TRBJ1-5; no reliable D call. CDR3 length: 14 residues. V lost 6 bases and J lost 1, with 10 bases in between. Germline V gives CDR1 SNHLY, CDR2 FYNNEI. The CDR3 DNA sequence: TGTGCCAGCAGGGGTGGGCAGAGCAATCAGCCCCAGCATTTT. It is translated as CASRGGQSNQPQHF.

V and J are TRBV5-1 and TRBJ2-1; D is unresolved. The CDR3 extends over 14 amino acids. Trimming took 4 bases from V and 10 from J, leaving 18 bases between them. Germline lookup yields CDR1 SGHRS and CDR2 YFSETQ. CDR3 bases: TGCGCCAGCAGCGGGTCACCCCCCCTACCCGAGCAGTTCTTC. Amino acid sequence: CASSGSPPLPEQFF.

The rearrangement uses TRBV7-9 and TRBJ2-1, with 7 bases fitting TRBD1. CDR1 is SEHNR and CDR2 is FQNEAQ in the germline V gene (reference sequence). After removal of 5 bases from V and 7 bases from J, the junction contained 8 bases not matched to a gene. The length of the CDR3 is 14 residues. In nucleotides, the CDR3 is TGTGCCAGCAGCCCAGAGGGGGCGGTAAATGAGCAGTTCTTC. It is translated as CASSPEGAVNEQFF.

The chain is built from TRBV6-5 and TRBJ1-4, with 10 bases identical to TRBD1. V trimming: 6 bases; J trimming: 8 bases; junction bases outside the gene matches: 6. This CDR3 comprises 14 residues. The germline V gene encodes CDR1 MNHEY and CDR2 SVGAGI. In DNA, the CDR3 is TGTGCCAGCAGATACCGGGACAGGGGCGAAAAACTGTTTTTT. This codes for CASRYRDRGEKLFF.

The DNA of the CDR3 is TGTGCCAGCAGTACCCGTTCCAGGCCCTATGGCTACACCTTC. Residues: CASSTRSRPYGYTF. J is TRBJ1-2 and V is TRBV6-5; D is unclear. The CDR3 runs to 14 residues. Per germline, CDR1 MNHEY and CDR2 SVGAGI. Trimming removed 5 bases at V and 4 bases at J, with 14 bases between.

CDR3 loop: CASSLVWRSEEQYF. The DNA of the CDR3 is TGTGCCAGCAGCTTAGTCTGGAGAAGTGAGGAGCAGTACTTC. This chain connects TRBV7-2 to TRBJ2-7; D uncertain. CDR1 SGHTA and CDR2 FQGNSA come from the germline V gene. The CDR3 loop spans 14 amino acids. V was clipped by 1 base and J by 7 bases, with 14 bases between them.

About this clone: Within the sample, other DNA sequences also encode this same CDR3. V is TRBV5-4 and J is TRBJ1-1; D may be TRBD1 (6 bases). The CDR3 runs to 13 residues. The germline CDR1 and CDR2 sequences are SGHNT and YYREEE (reference sequence). Trimming left V 5 bases short and J 1 base short, with 9 bases between. CDR3 region: CASSPGQNTEAFF. In nucleotides, the CDR3 is TGTGCCAGCAGTCCGGGACAGAACACTGAAGCTTTCTTT.

V usage is TRBV2 and J usage is TRBJ2-7, with TRBD2 matching over 11 bases. The ends lost 6 bases at V and 2 bases at J; junction bases unmatched: 6. Germline V gene sequence: CDR1 SNHLY, CDR2 FYNNEI. This CDR3 region has 15 residues. In nucleotides, the CDR3 is TGTGCCAGCAGGACTAGCGGGATCTTGACCTACGAGCAGTACTTC. It translates to CASRTSGILTYEQYF. Using reference TRBV2 and TRBJ2-7 for the parts outside the CDR3, the full variable domain is EPEVTQTPSHQVTQMGQEVILRCVPISNHLYFYWYRQILGQKVEFLVSFYNNEISEKSEIFDDQFSVERPDGSNFTLKIRSTKLEDSAMYFCASRTSGILTYEQYFGPGTRLTVT.

The rearrangement links TRBV13 to TRBJ1-3, with unresolved D. Trimming shortened V by 3 bases and J by 4 bases, and 22 bases separated the two germline ends. Germline assignment: CDR1 PRHDT and CDR2 FYEKMQ (reference sequence). The CDR3 spans 18 residues. The CDR3 nucleotides are TGTGCCAGCAGCTTGGTATTAGGGAGCTCAACCCCCGGAAACACCATATATTTT. Translating gives CASSLVLGSSTPGNTIYF.

This chain uses TRBV28 with TRBJ1-2; the D gene is possibly TRBD1 (5 bases). The V and J ends lost 5 bases and 7 bases respectively, with 20 bases between them. The V gene's germline CDR1 is MDHEN and CDR2 SYDVKM. The CDR3 sequence is 15 residues long. The CDR3 DNA is TGTGCCAGCAGTCCCCCGACAGCCCGGCGAGGTGGCTACACCTTC. Amino acid sequence: CASSPPTARRGGYTF.

The chain is built from TRBV13 and TRBJ2-3; unclear D gene. Germline V gene lookup returns CDR1 PRHDT and CDR2 FYEKMQ (reference sequence). The CDR3 has 11 residues. Trimming cost V 1 base and J 5 bases, with 1 base left between them. CDR3 sequence: CASSLVDTQYF. For the CDR3, the DNA is TGTGCCAGCAGCTTAGTAGATACGCAGTATTTT.

The chain recombines TRBV7-2 with TRBJ2-3; weak D call: TRBD1 (6 bases). Germline V gene data show CDR1 as SGHTA and CDR2 as FQGNSA. This CDR3 region has 14 residues. Trimming removed 3 bases at V and 6 bases at J, with 13 bases between. The CDR3 DNA reads TGTGCCAGCAGCTTGGACAGATGGTACGATACGCAGTATTTT. The encoded protein is CASSLDRWYDTQYF.

This chain connects TRBV2 to TRBJ1-2; TRBD1 is a possible D gene (6 bases). Per the germline V gene, CDR1 is SNHLY and CDR2 is FYNNEI. The length of the CDR3 is 14 residues. With 6 bases removed from V and 1 base from J, the gap between germline ends came to 12 bases. The CDR3 coding sequence is TGTGCCAGCAGAACCACCAGGGGTAACTATGGCTACACCTTC. It is translated as CASRTTRGNYGYTF.

The chain uses TRBV28 and TRBJ1-1; D unclear. V was cut by 3 bases and J by 1 base, with 12 bases left in between. The length of the CDR3 is 15 residues. The germline CDR1 and CDR2 sequences are MDHEN and SYDVKM. The CDR3 is CASSFFRATNTEAFF. The CDR3 bases are TGTGCCAGCAGTTTTTTCCGGGCAACGAACACTGAAGCTTTCTTT.

The chain recombines TRBV7-2 with TRBJ2-7, with 7 bases matching TRBD1. CDR1 and CDR2 from the germline V gene are SGHTA and FQGNSA. The ends lost 4 bases at V and 2 bases at J; junction bases unmatched: 8. The CDR3 runs 15 residues. The CDR3 DNA reads TGTGCCAGCAGCTCCGGACAGGTACCGACCTACGAGCAGTACTTC. Translating it yields CASSSGQVPTYEQYF.

The rearrangement links TRBV7-9 to TRBJ2-3; 9 bases line up with TRBD2. The ends lost 5 bases at V and 5 bases at J; junction bases unmatched: 11. Looked up from germline, CDR1 is SEHNR and CDR2 is FQNEAQ (reference sequence). This CDR3 contains 16 residues. CDR3 DNA: TGTGCCAGCAGCCCTTCCAGCGGGAGGAGCGAAGATACGCAGTATTTT. Its protein product is CASSPSSGRSEDTQYF.